Shown below are 27 T cell receptor beta chains from a single sample sequenced in a study of T cell responses to AZD1222 COVID-19 vaccine. Libraries were prepared by immunoSEQ multiplex PCR; TCRdb keeps only in-frame clonotypes and omits some of them. The data contain about 150,000 clones, about 91% of them singletons. Source: peripheral blood, taken on day 0 of AZD1222 vaccination. These receptors all come from an adult in good health.

V usage is TRBV30 and J usage is TRBJ2-2; possibly TRBD1 for D (5 bases). The germline V gene encodes CDR1 GTSNPN and CDR2 SVGIG (reference sequence). The CDR3 runs 14 residues. The V and J ends lost 2 bases and 6 bases respectively, with 13 bases between them. The CDR3 sequence: CAWSLSRAAGELFF. CDR3 sequence (DNA): TGTGCCTGGAGTTTATCCAGGGCGGCCGGGGAGCTGTTTTTT.

The rearrangement links TRBV30 to TRBJ1-1; D uncertain. CDR1 is GTSNPN and CDR2 is SVGIG in the germline V gene (reference sequence). This CDR3 spans 15 amino acids. Trimming left V 0 bases short and J 6 bases short, with 17 bases between. The CDR3 bases are TGTGCCTGGAGTGTACCGGGGTCCGGGGAGGCTGAAGCTTTCTTT. It translates to CAWSVPGSGEAEAFF.

The sample holds one count of this clone. The rearrangement links TRBV18 to TRBJ2-1; 8 nucleotides match TRBD2. Per germline, CDR1 KGHSH and CDR2 LQKENI. V shed 7 bases and J 3 bases; nucleotides not matched to a gene: 5. The CDR3 sequence is 14 residues long. The CDR3: CASFGTSRYNEQFF. The CDR3 DNA sequence: TGTGCCAGCTTCGGGACTAGTCGCTACAATGAGCAGTTCTTC.

The J gene is TRBJ1-5, the V gene TRBV5-4, with D perhaps TRBD1 (6 bases). Germline V gene lookup returns CDR1 SGHNT and CDR2 YYREEE (reference sequence). This CDR3 is built from 15 residues. V was pared by 3 bases and J by 4 bases, with 14 bases between. DNA for the CDR3: TGTGCCAGCAGCTGGGGAGGACAGCTGAATCAGCCCCAGCATTTT. It is translated as CASSWGGQLNQPQHF.

J is TRBJ2-1 and V is TRBV7-3; the D gene could be TRBD1 or TRBD2 (5 bases each). The CDR3 is made up of 15 amino acids. Trimming pared 3 bases from V and 0 bases from J, leaving 9 bases between. Germline V gives CDR1 SGHTA, CDR2 FQGTGA. CDR3 sequence (DNA): TGTGCCAGCAGCTTGGGGGATTCCTCCTACAATGAGCAGTTCTTC. Its protein product is CASSLGDSSYNEQFF. Combining the CDR3 with reference TRBV7-3 and TRBJ2-1 gives the whole variable domain GAGVSQTPSNKVTEKGKYVELRCDPISGHTALYWYRQSLGQGPEFLIYFQGTGAADDSGLPNDRFFAVRPEGSVSTLKIQRTERGDSAVYLCASSLGDSSYNEQFFGPGTRLTVL.

The chain recombines TRBV6-1 with TRBJ1-1; tentative D call: TRBD1 (6 bases). The CDR3 has 16 amino acids. Germline V lookup: CDR1 MNHNS, CDR2 SASEGT. Trimming cost V 3 bases and J 4 bases, with 18 bases left between them. The CDR3 is CASSDGGGGLSTEAFF. The CDR3 DNA reads as TGTGCCAGCAGTGACGGAGGGGGGGGTCTGAGCACTGAAGCTTTCTTT.

CDR3 sequence reads: CASSPEGTINEQFF. The CDR3 bases are TGTGCCAGCAGCCCGGAAGGGACTATTAATGAGCAGTTCTTC. The chain couples TRBV7-2 to TRBJ2-1; 7 nucleotides line up with TRBD2. V lost 5 bases and J lost 7; bases outside the gene matches: 8. There are 14 residues in the CDR3. CDR1 is SGHTA, CDR2 FQGNSA, per germline. The full variable domain, with the rest looked up from reference TRBV7-2 and TRBJ2-1, is GAGVSQSPSNKVTEKGKDVELRCDPISGHTALYWYRQSLGQGLEFLIYFQGNSAPDKSGLPSDRFSAERTGGSVSTLTIQRTQQEDSAVYLCASSPEGTINEQFFGPGTRLTVL.

The chain joins TRBV18 to TRBJ1-1; tentative D call: TRBD1 (5 bases). V lost 3 bases and J 8 bases, leaving 13 bases between the germline ends. The CDR3 covers 13 residues. Germline CDR1 and CDR2: KGHSH and LQKENI. The CDR3 sequence: CASSPSGGTEAFF. For the CDR3, the DNA is TGTGCCAGCTCACCCTCGGGAGGGACCGAAGCTTTCTTT.

The chain has TRBV4-1 and TRBJ2-7, with D tentatively TRBD2 (6 bases). Germline V gives CDR1 MGHRA, CDR2 YSYEKL. The CDR3 is 15 residues long. Trimming pared 1 base from V and 0 bases from J, leaving 10 bases between. CDR3 sequence (DNA): TGCGCCAGCAGCCAAGCACGGGGAGGCTCCTACGAGCAGTACTTC. This translates into CASSQARGGSYEQYF.

This sequence joins TRBV5-4 and TRBJ2-7; D is unclear. This CDR3 is built from 11 residues. The ends were cut back, 4 bases at V and 7 bases at J, with 9 bases in the middle. From germline, CDR1 is SGHNT and CDR2 YYREEE (reference sequence). The DNA of the CDR3 is TGTGCCAGCAGCGTAGGTGTGGAGCAGTACTTC. Translating it yields CASSVGVEQYF.

V usage is TRBV5-1 and J usage is TRBJ2-7; D perhaps matches TRBD1 (5 bases). Germline-derived CDR1 and CDR2 are SGHRS and YFSETQ. V shed 2 bases and J shed 2 bases, with 11 bases lying between them. The CDR3 contains 14 residues. CDR3 sequence reads: CASSFAQATYEQYF. The CDR3 coding sequence is TGCGCCAGCAGCTTTGCACAGGCTACCTACGAGCAGTACTTC. Full variable domain (missing parts from reference TRBV5-1 and TRBJ2-7): KAGVTQTPRYLIKTRGQQVTLSCSPISGHRSVSWYQQTPGQGLQFLFEYFSETQRNKGNFPGRFSGRQFSNSRSEMNVSTLELGDSALYLCASSFAQATYEQYFGPGTRLTVT.

This clone occurred once. The chain uses TRBV9 and TRBJ1-6; D not resolved. CDR3 length: 15 amino acids. Per germline, CDR1 SGDLS and CDR2 YYNGEE. Trimming cost V 1 base and J 1 base, with 6 bases left between them. The CDR3 DNA follows: TGTGCCAGCAGCGTATCAGGTTCCTATAATTCACCCCTCCACTTT. It encodes CASSVSGSYNSPLHF.

CDR3 sequence reads: CASRRDPAGEQYF. Written as DNA, the CDR3 is TGTGCCAGCAGGAGGGACCCTGCGGGGGAGCAGTACTTC. V gene TRBV6-5 combines with J gene TRBJ2-7; D might be TRBD2 (6 bases). Trimming removed 6 bases at V and 7 bases at J, with 16 bases between. Germline-derived CDR1 and CDR2 are MNHEY and SVGAGI. The length of the CDR3 is 13 residues.

This sequence joins TRBV9 and TRBJ2-7; D is uncertain. Trimming removed 0 bases at V and 1 base at J, with 5 bases between. This CDR3 has 13 residues. Per germline, CDR1 SGDLS and CDR2 YYNGEE. CDR3 residues: CASSVEPSYEQYF. In DNA form, the CDR3 reads TGTGCCAGCAGCGTAGAGCCGTCCTACGAGCAGTACTTC.

The chain has TRBV11-3 and TRBJ1-6, with D perhaps TRBD1 (5 bases). The CDR3 consists of 14 residues. Germline CDR1 is SGHNT and CDR2 is YENEEA. Between the trimmed V and J ends, which lost 1 base and 10 bases, there was a span of 11 bases. This CDR3 is CASSLVSRGSPLHF. Written as DNA, the CDR3 is TGTGCCAGCAGCTTAGTGTCGAGGGGATCACCCCTCCACTTT.

V gene TRBV5-4 combines with J gene TRBJ1-2, with 8 bases fitting TRBD1. Germline assignment: CDR1 SGHNT and CDR2 YYREEE (reference sequence). V dropped 1 base and J dropped 8; count of bases not matched to a gene: 10. The CDR3 extends over 15 amino acids. CDR3 nucleotides: TGTGCCAGCAGCTTGATAGGAGGACAGGGAATCGGCTACACCTTC. It encodes CASSLIGGQGIGYTF. Filled out from reference TRBV5-4 and TRBJ1-2, the complete variable domain reads ETGVTQSPTHLIKTRGQQVTLRCSSQSGHNTVSWYQQALGQGPQFIFQYYREEENGRGNFPPRFSGLQFPNYSSELNVNALELDDSALYLCASSLIGGQGIGYTFGSGTRLTVV.

In nucleotides, the CDR3 is TGTGCCAGTAGTATCCTGGGCCTGGGGACCTACAATGAGCAGTTCTTC. Amino acid sequence: CASSILGLGTYNEQFF. The chain is built from TRBV19 and TRBJ2-1; D is unclear. CDR1 is LNHDA, CDR2 SQIVND, per germline (reference sequence). The length of the CDR3 is 16 residues. V was pared by 3 bases and J by 2 bases, with 14 bases between. The full variable domain, with the rest looked up from reference TRBV19 and TRBJ2-1, is DGGITQSPKYLFRKEGQNVTLSCEQNLNHDAMYWYRQDPGQGLRLIYYSQIVNDFQKGDIAEGYSVSREKKESFPLTVTSAQKNPTAFYLCASSILGLGTYNEQFFGPGTRLTVL.

The V and J genes are TRBV5-1 and TRBJ1-2, with 7 bases identical to TRBD1. Germline CDR1 SGHRS, CDR2 YFSETQ. V lost 0 bases and J lost 6; bases outside the gene matches: 5. This CDR3 region has 14 residues. The chain's CDR3 is CASSLEGAPDGYTF. The CDR3 DNA reads TGCGCCAGCAGCTTGGAGGGGGCACCCGATGGCTACACCTTC.

The CDR3 reads CATATQGGTDTQYF. In DNA, the CDR3 is TGTGCCACCGCGACCCAGGGGGGCACAGATACGCAGTATTTT. This rearrangement joins TRBV15 to TRBJ2-3; TRBD1 matches at 7 bases. Germline assignment: CDR1 LNHNV and CDR2 YYDKDF (reference sequence). The CDR3 runs to 14 residues. V lost 8 bases and J lost 1; bases outside the gene matches: 6.

The chain uses TRBV7-2 and TRBJ2-5, with D possibly being TRBD1 (7 bases). This CDR3 comprises 13 residues. V was trimmed by 5 bases and J by 5 bases, leaving 12 bases between them. Germline V lookup: CDR1 SGHTA, CDR2 FQGNSA. The CDR3 is CASSARGVETQYF. CDR3 bases: TGTGCCAGCAGCGCCAGGGGGGTGGAGACCCAGTACTTC. Complete variable domain (other parts from reference TRBV7-2 and TRBJ2-5): GAGVSQSPSNKVTEKGKDVELRCDPISGHTALYWYRQSLGQGLEFLIYFQGNSAPDKSGLPSDRFSAERTGGSVSTLTIQRTQQEDSAVYLCASSARGVETQYFGPGTRLLVL.

This rearrangement joins TRBV6-5 to TRBJ1-2; D unclear. The CDR3 totals 13 residues. Germline CDR1 and CDR2: MNHEY and SVGAGI. Between the trimmed V and J ends, which lost 6 bases and 0 bases, there was a span of 8 bases. Here the CDR3 reads CASRRAANYGYTF. The CDR3 DNA sequence: TGTGCCAGCAGGAGGGCAGCTAACTATGGCTACACCTTC.

The chain recombines TRBV10-3 with TRBJ1-1; no clear D. CDR3 length equals 13 residues. CDR1 and CDR2 from the germline V gene are ENHRY and SYGVKD. The V end lost 8 bases, the J end lost 4 bases, and 14 bases lay between the germline ends. CDR3 nucleotide sequence: TGTGCCATCGCCCCGACCGAGGGCACTGAAGCTTTCTTT. Translation: CAIAPTEGTEAFF.

The chain couples TRBV28 to TRBJ2-7; the match to TRBD2 covers 10 bases. The CDR3 is made up of 19 amino acids. Per germline, CDR1 MDHEN and CDR2 SYDVKM. Losses at the gene ends were 0 bases for V and 3 bases for J; bases not matched to a gene: 14. CDR3 bases: TGTGCCAGCAGTTTATGGGCCCCCCGGGGGGAGCGGGAGGGCTACGAGCAGTACTTC. The encoded protein is CASSLWAPRGEREGYEQYF.

This rearrangement joins TRBV5-1 to TRBJ1-2; a possible D gene is TRBD1 (5 bases). The ends were cut back, 4 bases at V and 3 bases at J, with 16 bases in the middle. This CDR3 region has 15 residues. Looked up from germline, CDR1 is SGHRS and CDR2 is YFSETQ. CDR3 DNA: TGCGCCAGCAGCCCTACAGGACTCGACGACTATGGCTACACCTTC. Protein: CASSPTGLDDYGYTF.

The chain links TRBV7-2 to TRBJ2-5; 9 bases are a match to TRBD1. Germline V gives CDR1 SGHTA, CDR2 FQGNSA. This CDR3 has 15 amino acids. The V segment lost 5 bases and the J segment 3 bases; nucleotides outside the gene matches: 7. The CDR3 coding sequence is TGTGCCAGCAGCCCGCCGGGACAGGGCAAAGAGACCCAGTACTTC. It translates to CASSPPGQGKETQYF.

The rearrangement uses TRBV7-9 and TRBJ1-4; no reliable D call. V was pared by 5 bases and J by 3 bases, with 13 bases between. The length of the CDR3 is 15 residues. From germline, CDR1 is SEHNR and CDR2 FQNEAQ (reference sequence). The CDR3 reads CASSPGLGSNEKLFF. CDR3 in DNA: TGTGCCAGCAGCCCTGGGCTGGGCTCTAATGAAAAACTGTTTTTT.

The J gene is TRBJ2-1, the V gene TRBV7-2; 7 nucleotides align to TRBD1. J lost 7 bases, V lost 6 bases, and 9 bases had no gene match. Germline lookup yields CDR1 SGHTA and CDR2 FQGNSA. CDR3 size: 14 residues. CDR3 region: CASRPDRVSNEQFF. DNA of the CDR3: TGTGCCAGCAGACCAGACAGGGTCTCTAATGAGCAGTTCTTC. The full variable domain, with the rest looked up from reference TRBV7-2 and TRBJ2-1, is GAGVSQSPSNKVTEKGKDVELRCDPISGHTALYWYRQSLGQGLEFLIYFQGNSAPDKSGLPSDRFSAERTGGSVSTLTIQRTQQEDSAVYLCASRPDRVSNEQFFGPGTRLTVL.